The entry below describes one TCR beta chain. Its target antigen remains unknown. The record has no base qualities; no much larger clone is one base away. Read against the paper, the sample's treatment or condition label means: 10-day PBMC culture with coronavirus spike peptide pools or control peptides (ViraFEST assay). The ViraFEST assay, used in the study, expanded antigen-specific T cells with peptide pools and then identified the expanded clonotypes through TCR sequencing. The convalescent patients' positive SARS-CoV-2 PCR tests fell between March and December 2020, which was before the Alpha, Beta and Delta variants emerged in the United States. PBMCs were cultured at about 2 million per well in IMDM supplemented with roughly 5% human AB serum and about 10 IU/ml IL-2, with approximately 9.2 ug/ml peptide pools added. Half of the culture medium was replaced with fresh IL-2-containing medium on days 3 and 7. After around 11 days of culture, CD4+ T cells were isolated by negative selection with the EasySep CD4+ T cell isolation kit. PBMCs were separated from whole blood using Ficoll-Paque Plus gradient centrifugation and then either used fresh or cryopreserved at -140C. Each culture condition was generally run in triplicate wells.

CDR1 and CDR2 are drawn from the germline V gene: SGHTA, FQGTGA. The junction carries 10 bases between V and J, which are trimmed by 5 bases and 5 bases respectively. The CDR3 holds 13 amino acids from the cysteine to the phenylalanine. Of the read, only the CDR3 DNA is kept; its 39 bases are in frame from base 1. This entry comes from a study of vaccination and CD4 T cells after COVID-19 (dated by TCRdb to between 2021 and 2023). Notes on the research overall: Every convalescent patient had a positive nasal swab PCR test for SARS-CoV-2, with mild disease in roughly ten patients and severe disease in one. The convalescent cohort comprised six males and four females, including two Hispanic individuals, seven Caucasians, two Asians and one multiracial person. Participants received two doses of either the Pfizer-BioNTech BNT162b2 vaccine (n=8) or the Moderna mRNA-1273 vaccine (n=2). Post-COVID blood samples from convalescent patients were collected a median of approximately 100 days after diagnosis, with a range of 35 to 161 days. Post-vaccine blood samples were obtained a median of approximately 74 days after the second vaccine dose, with a range of about 13 to 250 days. Overlapping spike peptide pools from SARS-CoV-2 and from the common cold coronaviruses HCoV-NL63, HCoV-OC43 and HCoV-229E were used as culture stimuli. In control cultures, a CEFX viral epitope pool was used as positive control, an HIV-1 Nef peptide pool was used as negative control, or no peptide was added. In 9 to 11 COVID-19 convalescent patients and several infection-naive healthy vaccine recipients, researchers compared the spike-specific CD4+ TCR repertoire from before mRNA vaccination with the repertoire from after. What the authors observed across the whole study: Although the median number of SARS-CoV-2-reactive clonotypes went up from fewer than 25 after infection to 35 to 40 after vaccination, the increase was not significant. In convalescent patients, a median approximately 90% of post-vaccine SARS-CoV-2-reactive clones were detected only after vaccination, suggesting vaccine-specific priming. Of the vaccine-specific clones found in convalescent patients, nearly all (304 of 307) were mono-reactive for SARS-CoV-2 spike instead of being cross-reactive with common cold coronaviruses. The study included relatively few convalescent patients and did not analyze early timepoints after natural infection.

The method was PCR. DNA from cultured CD4+ T cells underwent TCR sequencing with the Oncomine TCR Beta short-read assay at the Johns Hopkins FTIC core. The QIAamp micro DNA kit was used to extract genomic DNA from the cultured CD4+ T cells. Oncomine TCR Beta libraries made from cultured CD4+ T cells were pooled using unique dual indexes and sequenced on an Illumina iSeq 100. The paper's data handling went like this. Non-productive sequences were removed, and CDR3s that did not start with C, did not end with F or W, or were shorter than 7 amino acids were discarded. The MANAFEST web application identified antigen-specific clonotypes by comparing peptide-stimulated wells against reference wells and other culture wells. An FDR below 0.05, an odds ratio above 5, and a productive frequency above 0.1% in at least two of three replicate wells were required for clones to be considered positive. A clonotype counted as cross-reactive if it showed significant expansion both in the SARS-CoV-2 spike wells and in at least one common cold coronavirus spike condition. Similarity between CDR3 sequences was evaluated in R version 3.6.1 using Levenshtein distances (stringdist) and unrooted phylogenetic trees (ape). Using fastp at Q25 and MiXCR, TCRdb reprocessed the public reads and kept productive beta chains. Rows matching on CDR3 protein sequence are summarized as one entry with the most common DNA and genes. The V and J calls follow TCRdb's processing rather than the paper's. The sample includes more than 12,000 distinct CDR3 sequences, with 40% to 65% observed a single time. The biggest ten clones account for around 9.1% of the sample.

The clonotype originates from a human donor who had recovered from COVID-19. The chain was built from TRBV7-3 and TRBJ2-1, with the D gene uncertain. Sample: CD4+ T cells from blood, cultured in vitro, taken before SARS-CoV-2 vaccination. CDR3 loop: CASSAGLDNEQFF. The nucleotide sequence is TGTGCCAGCAGCGCCGGTTTGGACAATGAGCAGTTCTTC.